Sequencing of this T cell receptor (beta chain) was carried out in a study of glioma-infiltrating T cells after dendritic cell vaccination. About the study: Patients received three intradermal dendritic cell vaccine injections at biweekly intervals.

Regarding time point: after dendritic cell vaccination, including at tumor progression/relapse. CDR1 and CDR2 (germline): SGHNT, YENEEA. V was shortened by 5 bases and J by 8 bases, with 15 bases between the two germline ends. This CDR3 has 13 residues. The immunoSEQ assay amplified TCRB CDR3 from up to about 2 ug DNA. Sequenced by immunoSEQ multiplex PCR; TCRdb stores in-frame clones only, minus some. The data hold more than 85,000 clones, with around 90% observed a single time. The TCR originated in a human donor with glioblastoma. The specimen comprised blood, sampled after dendritic cell vaccination. The chain joins TRBV11-3 to TRBJ1-2; a weak D match, TRBD1 (6 bases). The chain's CDR3 is CASSPTGSLGYTF. Written as DNA, the CDR3 is TGTGCCAGCAGCCCTACAGGGTCTTTGGGCTACACCTTC.